This entry lists 9 T cell receptor beta chains sequenced from one sample in a study of OX40 agonist ivuxolimab in advanced cancers. The data were produced by immunoSEQ multiplex PCR, yet TCRdb's version contains in-frame clones alone and is incomplete. The sample has over 70,000 clones, roughly 85% seen once. The sequences come from CD4+ or CD8+ T cells sorted from blood, collected in a trial of the OX40 agonist ivuxolimab. These receptors all come from an adult with an advanced solid tumor such as melanoma, head and neck, liver or kidney cancer.

There are a few counts of this clone. The CDR3 loop reads CASSLQENPNSPLHF. The CDR3, as DNA: TGTGCCAGTAGCCTACAGGAAAATCCCAATTCACCCCTCCACTTT. This chain connects TRBV19 to TRBJ1-6, with D perhaps matching TRBD1 (5 bases). Germline CDR1 and CDR2: LNHDA and SQIVND (reference sequence). Trimming took 6 bases from V and 7 from J, leaving 16 bases between them. The CDR3 is 15 amino acids.

V is TRBV28 and J is TRBJ1-2, with TRBD1 as a possible D gene (5 bases). This CDR3 contains 14 residues. Germline loops: CDR1 MDHEN, CDR2 SYDVKM. Trimming shortened V by 0 bases and J by 4 bases, and 9 bases separated the two germline ends. The CDR3 DNA reads TGTGCCAGCAGTTTATGGGCGGGGGGCTATGGCTACACCTTC. Protein sequence: CASSLWAGGYGYTF.

The J gene is TRBJ2-1, the V gene TRBV19; D uncertain. Germline V lookup: CDR1 LNHDA, CDR2 SQIVND (reference sequence). CDR3 size: 15 residues. Trimming pared 1 base from V and 0 bases from J, leaving 7 bases between. Written as DNA, the CDR3 is TGTGCCAGTAGTATAGCGGCGAGCTCCTACAATGAGCAGTTCTTC. Residues: CASSIAASSYNEQFF. The whole variable domain, filled in from reference TRBV19 and TRBJ2-1, reads DGGITQSPKYLFRKEGQNVTLSCEQNLNHDAMYWYRQDPGQGLRLIYYSQIVNDFQKGDIAEGYSVSREKKESFPLTVTSAQKNPTAFYLCASSIAASSYNEQFFGPGTRLTVL.

The chain has TRBV11-3 and TRBJ2-5; 7 bases agree with TRBD2. The closer fit of TRBJ2-7 to the DNA end suggests the J call may be wrong. CDR3 size: 16 residues. Germline V lookup: CDR1 SGHNT, CDR2 YENEEA. CDR3: CASSPGGGEEGYEQYF. Here the CDR3 DNA reads TGTGCCAGCAGCCCCGGTGGGGGGGAAGAGGGCTACGAGCAGTACTTC.

The chain uses TRBV5-1 and TRBJ1-3, with D possibly being TRBD1 (5 bases). Germline loops: CDR1 SGHRS, CDR2 YFSETQ. V was shortened by 0 bases and J by 3 bases, with 7 bases between the two germline ends. The CDR3 contains 14 residues. The CDR3 spells CASSLGQFGNTIYF. DNA for the CDR3: TGCGCCAGCAGCTTGGGACAGTTTGGAAACACCATATATTTT. Variable domain in full (rest from reference TRBV5-1 and TRBJ1-3): KAGVTQTPRYLIKTRGQQVTLSCSPISGHRSVSWYQQTPGQGLQFLFEYFSETQRNKGNFPGRFSGRQFSNSRSEMNVSTLELGDSALYLCASSLGQFGNTIYFGEGSWLTVV.

V is TRBV5-1 and J is TRBJ2-7; 11 bases align to TRBD2. V lost 4 bases to trimming and J lost 2 bases; unmatched junction nucleotides: 2. This CDR3 is 14 amino acids long. Germline V gene sequence: CDR1 SGHRS, CDR2 YFSETQ. The CDR3 is CASSPTSGAYEQYF. The CDR3 DNA sequence: TGCGCCAGCAGCCCGACTAGCGGGGCCTACGAGCAGTACTTC.

The genes are TRBV5-1 and TRBJ2-7, with 9 bases aligning to TRBD2. Trimming took 4 bases from V and 5 from J; bases not matched to a gene: 10. CDR3 size: 15 residues. Germline loops: CDR1 SGHRS, CDR2 YFSETQ. CDR3 in amino acids: CASSPSGGLAHEQYF. The CDR3 DNA follows: TGCGCCAGCAGCCCGAGTGGGGGACTAGCTCACGAGCAGTACTTC.

The rearrangement links TRBV2 to TRBJ2-2; TRBD1 matches at 7 bases. The CDR3 has 15 amino acids. With 11 bases clipped from V and 4 bases from J, the junction kept 13 bases outside the gene matches. The germline CDR1 and CDR2 sequences are SNHLY and FYNNEI. This CDR3 reads CASKVGQGVTGELFF. For the CDR3, the DNA is TGTGCCTCTAAGGTGGGGCAGGGGGTCACCGGGGAGCTGTTTTTT.

This clone has only one observation. CDR3 in amino acids: CASSDPRRGGTDTQYF. The CDR3 DNA follows: TGTGCCAGCAGTGACCCGAGGCGGGGGGGCACAGATACGCAGTATTTT. This chain uses TRBV6-1 with TRBJ2-3, with 8 bases identical to TRBD2. V lost 3 bases to trimming and J lost 1 base; unmatched junction nucleotides: 6. The germline CDR1 and CDR2 sequences are MNHNS and SASEGT. The CDR3 is 16 amino acids.